This T cell receptor beta chain was sequenced during a study of T-cell memory formation after mild COVID-19. Study-level information: TCR clusters were largely donor specific.

Germline V gene data show CDR1 as SGHAT and CDR2 as FQNNGV. Deletions cut 1 base from V and 0 bases from J, with 7 bases between. CDR3 length: 15 amino acids. Using constant-segment primers, 5'RACE produced TCR alpha and TCR beta cDNA libraries carrying sample barcodes and UMIs. TCRdb reprocessed the 5' RACE reads via MiXCR and lists one record per CDR3 protein. The repertoire includes around 180,000 distinct CDR3 sequences, approximately 18% of them detected once, and under 4.5% sits in the top ten. What was sequenced was PBMCs or a T cell subset sorted from them (not recorded which). This TCR derives from a man between 18 and 35 years old who had mild COVID-19 (a few samples of this study predate the infection). Cell type and time point are not known. The gene calls are TRBV11-2 and TRBJ2-1; TRBD1 might be the D (5 bases). The CDR3 nucleotides are TGTGCCAGCAGCTTAGGGACACTCTCCTACAATGAGCAGTTCTTC. Its translation is CASSLGTLSYNEQFF. Full variable domain (outside the CDR3, taken from reference TRBV11-2 and TRBJ2-1): EAGVAQSPRYKIIEKRQSVAFWCNPISGHATLYWYQQILGQGPKLLIQFQNNGVVDDSQLPKDRFSAERLKGVDSTLKIQPAKLEDSAVYLCASSLGTLSYNEQFFGPGTRLTVL.